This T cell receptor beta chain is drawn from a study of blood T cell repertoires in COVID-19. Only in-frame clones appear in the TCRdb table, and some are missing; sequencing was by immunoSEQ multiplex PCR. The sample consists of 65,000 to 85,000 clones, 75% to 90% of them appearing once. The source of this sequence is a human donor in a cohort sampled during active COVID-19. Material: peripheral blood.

CDR3 amino acids: CATRDMSSEQFF. The CDR3 DNA reads TGTGCCACCCGAGACATGTCGTCTGAGCAGTTCTTC. The V and J genes are TRBV15 and TRBJ2-1; D unresolved. Germline CDR1 LNHNV, CDR2 YYDKDF (reference sequence). Trimming stripped 8 bases from V and 9 bases from J, with 14 bases between. CDR3 length: 12 residues.